The 26 T cell receptor beta chains in this list originate from one sample, sequenced in a study of OX40 agonist ivuxolimab in advanced cancers. Sequencing used immunoSEQ multiplex PCR; TCRdb keeps in-frame clones, though not all of them. The table has some 50,000 clones, about 87% seen once. The material was CD4+ or CD8+ T cells sorted from blood, obtained in a trial of the OX40 agonist ivuxolimab. The receptor source for this set is an adult with an advanced solid tumor such as melanoma, head and neck, liver or kidney cancer.

This chain links TRBV7-6 with TRBJ2-7, with TRBD2 matching over 8 bases. Germline lookup yields CDR1 SGHVS and CDR2 FNYEAQ. CDR3 size: 15 residues. V shed 6 bases, J shed 4 bases, and the junction held 11 bases outside the gene matches. The CDR3 DNA follows: TGTGCCAGCAGTCGGGAGGGGGGAAAACTTTACGAGCAGTACTTC. Protein: CASSREGGKLYEQYF.

The chain links TRBV10-3 to TRBJ2-7; the match to TRBD2 covers 13 bases. Germline loops: CDR1 ENHRY, CDR2 SYGVKD. J gave up 2 bases and V 3 bases, and 4 bases lay outside the gene matches. The CDR3 consists of 16 residues. This chain's CDR3 is CAISELAGGPTYEQYF. DNA for the CDR3: TGTGCCATCAGTGAACTAGCGGGGGGGCCCACCTACGAGCAGTACTTC.

The rearrangement joins TRBV28 to TRBJ1-1; D possibly corresponds to TRBD1 (5 bases). From germline, CDR1 is MDHEN and CDR2 SYDVKM. The CDR3 runs 12 residues. Trimming took 1 base from V and 11 from J, leaving 11 bases between them. The CDR3 reads CASSLFQGGAFF. Here the CDR3 DNA reads TGTGCCAGCAGTTTATTTCAGGGAGGGGCTTTCTTT.

The chain is built from TRBV27 and TRBJ2-3, with D unresolved. Germline V gene data show CDR1 as MNHEY and CDR2 as SMNVEV (reference sequence). V lost 6 bases to trimming and J lost 6 bases, with 19 bases between them. The CDR3 runs 15 residues. In DNA, the CDR3 is TGTGCCAGCAGGGCCTTAGCCGGATCAGTGGATACGCAGTATTTT. It specifies CASRALAGSVDTQYF.

The rearrangement links TRBV7-9 to TRBJ2-2, with 7 bases fitting TRBD2. The CDR3 contains 15 residues. Germline CDR1 and CDR2: SEHNR and FQNEAQ (reference sequence). The V and J ends lost 8 bases and 3 bases, in that order; junction bases with no gene match: 9. The CDR3 nucleotides are TGTGCCAGCCCCGGGGGAGGGAGAGACACCGGGGAGCTGTTTTTT. Translated, it gives CASPGGGRDTGELFF.

This clone showed up just once. This rearrangement joins TRBV5-1 to TRBJ2-2; no definite D call. Germline assignment: CDR1 SGHRS and CDR2 YFSETQ. Deletions cut 6 bases from V and 5 bases from J, with 17 bases between. The CDR3 contains 15 residues. The CDR3 here is CASTPSGRETGELFF. The DNA of the CDR3 is TGCGCCAGCACGCCCAGTGGGCGAGAAACCGGGGAGCTGTTTTTT.

In the case of this clone: One junction end does not reproduce the germline sequence, and a read error may be involved. In nucleotides, the CDR3 is TGTGCTAGCAGCTTAGCCCCCCTTGGAGAGCAGTACTTC. This encodes CASSLAPLGEQYF. V and J are TRBV7-7 and TRBJ2-7; D is unclear. CDR3 length equals 13 residues. Germline CDR1 SSHAT, CDR2 FNYEAQ (reference sequence).

The table lists this clone with a count of one. The chain joins TRBV4-3 to TRBJ1-1; weak D call: TRBD1 (5 bases). The germline gives CDR1 LGHNA, CDR2 YSLEER. The CDR3 length is 14 residues. V was shortened by 4 bases and J by 0 bases, with 9 bases between the two germline ends. The CDR3 sequence: CASSRGVLNTEAFF. Here the CDR3 DNA reads TGCGCCAGCAGCCGAGGGGTCCTGAACACTGAAGCTTTCTTT.

V and J are TRBV6-5 and TRBJ2-7; D may be TRBD1 or TRBD2 (5 bases each). The germline V and J ends were trimmed by 1 base and 3 bases, with 13 bases remaining between them. The CDR3 is made up of 15 amino acids. Germline assignment: CDR1 MNHEY and CDR2 SVGAGI. CDR3 DNA sequence: TGTGCCAGCAGTTACTTCGGGACCGACAACTACGAGCAGTACTTC. Translating gives CASSYFGTDNYEQYF.

The V call is TRBV4-3, the J call TRBJ1-5; D not resolved. CDR3 length: 15 amino acids. Germline lookup yields CDR1 LGHNA and CDR2 YSLEER. Trimming took 1 base from V and 2 from J, leaving 9 bases between them. The CDR3 bases are TGCGCCAGCAGCCAAGTCGGTGGGGGCAATCAGCCCCAGCATTTT. Translating gives CASSQVGGGNQPQHF.

V gene TRBV7-6 combines with J gene TRBJ2-3; 9 positions match TRBD1. The CDR3 spans 14 residues. V trimming: 1 base; J trimming: 5 bases; junction bases outside the gene matches: 1. CDR1 SGHVS and CDR2 FNYEAQ come from the germline V gene. The CDR3 region is CASSLGTGVDTQYF. CDR3 coding DNA: TGTGCCAGCAGCTTAGGGACAGGGGTAGATACGCAGTATTTT.

V is TRBV7-6 and J is TRBJ2-1; D is uncertain. Germline V CDR1 and CDR2: SGHVS, FNYEAQ. Trimming removed 3 bases at V and 0 bases at J, with 9 bases between. There are 15 residues in the CDR3. In DNA, the CDR3 is TGTGCCAGCAGCTTTGTAGCCAGCTCCTACAATGAGCAGTTCTTC. Encoded protein: CASSFVASSYNEQFF.

The J gene is TRBJ2-1, the V gene TRBV5-1; D perhaps matches TRBD2 (6 bases). CDR1 is SGHRS and CDR2 is YFSETQ in the germline V gene. The CDR3 runs to 14 residues. The V gene lost 5 bases and the J gene lost 2 bases, with 11 bases spanning the gap. The CDR3 nucleotides read TGCGCCAGCAGACTTAGCGGACCCTACAATGAGCAGTTCTTC. Encoded protein: CASRLSGPYNEQFF.

V and J are TRBV5-8 and TRBJ2-2; no clear D gene. The germline V gene encodes CDR1 SGHTS and CDR2 YDEGEE. The CDR3 covers 17 residues. The V gene lost 4 bases and the J gene lost 4 bases, with 20 bases spanning the gap. CDR3 in amino acids: CASSQWSVLGITGELFF. CDR3 bases: TGTGCCAGCAGCCAATGGTCGGTGCTGGGAATCACCGGGGAGCTGTTTTTT.

The V gene is TRBV7-9, the J gene TRBJ2-2, with D maybe TRBD1 (6 bases). From germline, CDR1 is SEHNR and CDR2 FQNEAQ (reference sequence). V lost 4 bases to trimming and J lost 6 bases, with 12 bases between them. The CDR3 has 14 residues. Here the CDR3 reads CASSSSGAAGELFF. The CDR3, as DNA: TGTGCCAGCAGCTCTTCAGGGGCGGCCGGGGAGCTGTTTTTT.

V gene TRBV28 combines with J gene TRBJ1-1; no clear D. Germline CDR1 is MDHEN and CDR2 is SYDVKM. The CDR3 has 15 residues. Trimming removed 4 bases at V and 0 bases at J, with 12 bases between. CDR3 coding DNA: TGTGCCAGCAGTTATGACACGTCCTTGAACACTGAAGCTTTCTTT. Translating gives CASSYDTSLNTEAFF.

V and J are TRBV4-1 and TRBJ1-1; D call uncertain. V lost 2 bases and J 0 bases, leaving 10 bases between the germline ends. The germline CDR1 and CDR2 sequences are MGHRA and YSYEKL. The CDR3 has 15 residues. CDR3 amino acids: CASSQPNTLNTEAFF. In nucleotides, the CDR3 is TGCGCCAGCAGCCAACCCAACACTTTGAACACTGAAGCTTTCTTT.

This clone has a single count. The genes are TRBV27 and TRBJ2-7; D could derive from TRBD1 or TRBD2 (5 bases each). The germline CDR1 and CDR2 sequences are MNHEY and SMNVEV (reference sequence). Trimming shortened V by 2 bases and J by 12 bases, and 14 bases separated the two germline ends. CDR3 size: 12 residues. CDR3 sequence: CASSLTGTALYF. The CDR3 DNA follows: TGTGCCAGCAGTTTAACCGGGACGGCCCTGTACTTC.

The chain combines TRBV4-1 with TRBJ2-4, with TRBD1 matching 7 bases. V was clipped by 0 bases and J by 5 bases; unmatched bases: 7. The CDR3 is 16 residues long. Germline V gives CDR1 MGHRA, CDR2 YSYEKL. This CDR3 is CASSQDPGQGENIQYF. The CDR3 DNA reads as TGCGCCAGCAGCCAAGATCCGGGGCAGGGGGAAAACATTCAGTACTTC.

The V and J genes are TRBV6-5 and TRBJ2-1; TRBD2 might be the D (6 bases). V shed 2 bases and J shed 8 bases, with 10 bases lying between them. This CDR3 contains 13 residues. The germline V gene has CDR1 MNHEY and CDR2 SVGAGI. CDR3 in DNA: TGTGCCAGCAGTTACGCGGGAAAGGATGAGCAGTTCTTC. It codes for CASSYAGKDEQFF.

The rearrangement links TRBV7-9 to TRBJ2-7; 8 nucleotides align to TRBD1. The J segment lost 4 bases and the V segment lost 5 bases, leaving 4 bases of the junction unmatched. This CDR3 is built from 13 residues. Germline V lookup: CDR1 SEHNR, CDR2 FQNEAQ (reference sequence). This chain's CDR3 is CASSPGTGYEQYF. As DNA, the CDR3 is TGTGCCAGCAGCCCCGGGACAGGATACGAGCAGTACTTC.

The DNA for the CDR3 is TGTGCCAGCAGTCCCGACGCTCCCCCCGGCTACACCTTC. As protein: CASSPDAPPGYTF. This sequence joins TRBV5-5 and TRBJ1-2; no clear D gene. The ends were cut back, 5 bases at V and 8 bases at J, with 16 bases in the middle. The germline V gene has CDR1 SGHKS and CDR2 YYEKEE (reference sequence). The CDR3 contains 13 residues.

The V call is TRBV7-6, the J call TRBJ2-7, with TRBD1 matching 9 bases. From germline, CDR1 is SGHVS and CDR2 FNYEAQ. The CDR3 is made up of 14 amino acids. With 4 bases clipped from V and 3 bases from J, the junction kept 4 bases outside the gene matches. In nucleotides, the CDR3 is TGTGCCAGCAGCTCCGGGACAGGGATCTACGAGCAGTACTTC. This gives the protein CASSSGTGIYEQYF.

This clone occurred a few times. V and J are TRBV4-1 and TRBJ1-1; weak D call: TRBD1 (6 bases). CDR1 MGHRA and CDR2 YSYEKL come from the germline V gene. V was clipped by 1 base and J by 6 bases, with 9 bases between them. The length of the CDR3 is 13 residues. CDR3 in amino acids: CASSQGRGSEAFF. The DNA of the CDR3 is TGCGCCAGCAGCCAAGGCAGGGGATCTGAAGCTTTCTTT.

To note about this clone: Sequence at one end of the junction differs from germline and may be a read error. The sample carries other DNA sequences with the same CDR3. V and J are TRBV6-5 and TRBJ2-1; tentative D call: TRBD2 (5 bases). Germline lookup yields CDR1 MNHEY and CDR2 SVGAGI. There are 16 residues in the CDR3. The CDR3 nucleotides read TGTGCCAGCAGCTACTCGAACCGGGGTGGGAACAATGAGCAGTTCTTC. It is translated as CASSYSNRGGNNEQFF.

Here the CDR3 DNA reads TGTGCCAGCAGTTACTCGGAGGGTCGGTACGAGCAGTACTTC. Translating gives CASSYSEGRYEQYF. This sequence joins TRBV6-5 and TRBJ2-7; perhaps TRBD2 as D (6 bases). Per the germline V gene, CDR1 is MNHEY and CDR2 is SVGAGI. Between the trimmed V and J ends, which lost 0 bases and 4 bases, there was a span of 10 bases. There are 14 residues in the CDR3.